The clone carrying this TCR beta chain has a count of ten or more. Antigen specificity is unknown. The sample comes from a study of blood T cells in healthy people across ages. Study in general: Every two T cells gave about one barcoded beta molecule via template switching.

The second PCR ran about 7 to 12 cycles with a sample-barcoded 5' primer and J-beta primers. TCRdb re-called the 5' RACE reads through MiXCR, storing one row per CDR3 protein. The sample includes about 1 million distinct CDR3 sequences, 35% to 55% of them seen just once. Study-wide points: No conclusive comparison of naive versus antigen-experienced cells was possible with unsorted PBMCs. Shifts in expanded clonotypes may have been confounded by donor CMV status, which was unknown. Aged donors had fewer naive CD4+ cells and lower diversity than long-lived donors.

The sequencing input was blood. The receptor comes from an older woman in good health.

The CDR3 DNA is TGCAGTGCTGCACAAGAGACCCAGTACTTC. As protein: CSAAQETQYF. This chain links TRBV20-1 with TRBJ2-5; D gene uncertain. There are 10 residues in the CDR3. The V gene's germline CDR1 is DFQATT and CDR2 SNEGSKA (reference sequence). Trimming left V 5 bases short and J 2 bases short, with 3 bases between.